This T cell receptor beta chain was profiled in a study of cytomegalovirus exposure and HLA in healthy donors. Amplification used 60 Vbeta primers and 13 Jbeta primers. Libraries were prepared by immunoSEQ multiplex PCR; TCRdb keeps only in-frame clonotypes and omits some of them. Seen here are roughly 200,000 clones, roughly 90% observed once, and the top ten hold less than 0.35%. From germline, CDR1 is MRHNA and CDR2 SNTAGT. Between the trimmed V and J ends, which lost 6 bases and 2 bases, there was a span of 7 bases. CDR3 length: 13 amino acids. The genes are TRBV6-4 and TRBJ2-2; weak D call: TRBD2 (5 bases). The sample was PBMCs. The clonotype was recovered from a woman in her 30s in good health and CMV-seronegative. The CDR3 sequence: CASRRDNTGELFF. For the CDR3, the DNA is TGTGCCAGCAGGAGGGATAACACCGGGGAGCTGTTTTTT.